These 4 T cell receptor beta chains were sequenced from one sample in a study of blood T cell repertoires in COVID-19. The repertoire was sequenced with immunoSEQ multiplex PCR; TCRdb's copy has only in-frame clones and lacks some. Of around 250,000 clones in the sample, 91% were seen once. The material sequenced was PBMCs or T cells enriched from blood (not recorded which). These receptors were taken from a human donor in a cohort exposed to, infected with or recovered from COVID-19 (not recorded which). The donor label of this sample is uncertain.

This clone was observed a few times. The chain couples TRBV27 to TRBJ1-2; 7 nucleotides agree with TRBD1. The CDR3 length is 16 residues. The germline V gene encodes CDR1 MNHEY and CDR2 SMNVEV (reference sequence). J gave up 0 bases and V 5 bases, and 9 bases lay outside the gene matches. The CDR3 region is CASSPHRDRANYGYTF. In DNA form, the CDR3 reads TGTGCCAGCAGTCCCCACAGGGACAGAGCTAACTATGGCTACACCTTC.

This clone has just one count. CDR3 bases: TGTGCCAGCAGCCTCGGGACAGGGGTTTCACCCCTCCACTTT. Its translation is CASSLGTGVSPLHF. This chain links TRBV14 with TRBJ1-6; 10 bases are shared with TRBD1. Looked up from germline, CDR1 is SGHDN and CDR2 is FVKESK. V was pared by 4 bases and J by 9 bases, with 3 bases of the junction left unmatched. This CDR3 is 14 amino acids long.

V gene TRBV7-3 combines with J gene TRBJ1-1, with 9 positions matching TRBD1. Unmatched junction bases numbered 5, after V lost 5 bases and J lost 7 bases. The CDR3 has 13 amino acids. Germline values: CDR1 SGHTA, CDR2 FQGTGA. The chain's CDR3 is CASSRDRVGEAFF. The DNA of the CDR3 is TGTGCCAGCAGCCGGGACAGGGTCGGTGAAGCTTTCTTT.

The chain employs TRBV5-4 and TRBJ1-6; D is possibly TRBD1 (6 bases). Trimming stripped 2 bases from V and 0 bases from J, with 12 bases between. The CDR3 is 17 residues long. Germline CDR1 reads SGHNT; CDR2 reads YYREEE (reference sequence). The CDR3 is CASSFNGGRSYNSPLHF. CDR3 nucleotides: TGTGCCAGCAGCTTTAACGGGGGGCGCTCCTATAATTCACCCCTCCACTTT.